These 28 T cell receptor beta chains were all obtained from the same sample, sequenced in a study of blood T cell repertoires in COVID-19. The data were produced by immunoSEQ multiplex PCR, yet TCRdb's version contains in-frame clones alone and is incomplete. The sample shows about 230,000 clones, 83% of them seen only once. The specimen was peripheral blood. The source of these receptors is a woman in her 70s with active or convalescent COVID-19.

The rearrangement uses TRBV7-2 and TRBJ2-3, with D unclear. CDR1 is SGHTA, CDR2 FQGNSA, per germline. This CDR3 is 13 amino acids long. V was pared by 4 bases and J by 2 bases, with 7 bases between. DNA of the CDR3: TGTGCCAGCAGCTCCCTCTACACAGATACGCAGTATTTT. Translated: CASSSLYTDTQYF.

The CDR3: CASSSRGDTQYF. In DNA, the CDR3 is TGTGCCAGCAGTTCTAGGGGGGATACGCAGTATTTT. J is TRBJ2-3 and V is TRBV28; D perhaps matches TRBD1 (6 bases). The CDR3 spans 12 residues. Germline values: CDR1 MDHEN, CDR2 SYDVKM. V dropped 4 bases and J dropped 6 bases, with 8 bases sitting between them.

The chain couples TRBV4-1 to TRBJ2-7, with D tentatively TRBD2 (6 bases). CDR3 length equals 14 residues. Germline CDR1 is MGHRA and CDR2 is YSYEKL. The ends were cut back, 0 bases at V and 3 bases at J, with 9 bases in the middle. The DNA for the CDR3 is TGCGCCAGCAGCCAAGACACGGGACTCTACGAGCAGTACTTC. As protein: CASSQDTGLYEQYF.

V usage is TRBV3-1 (or the pseudogene TRBV3-2) and J usage is TRBJ1-2, with 7 bases fitting TRBD1. J was trimmed by 7 bases and V by 0 bases; bases with no gene match: 11. The CDR3 is 16 residues long. In germline, CDR1 is LGHDT, CDR2 YNNKEL (reference sequence). CDR3 DNA sequence: TGTGCCAGCAGCCAAGAAGGTGAGGGGGCTTACGGTGGCTACACCTTC. Its protein is CASSQEGEGAYGGYTF.

The rearrangement uses TRBV11-3 and TRBJ1-1; D gene uncertain. The germline V gene encodes CDR1 SGHNT and CDR2 YENEEA. Trimming stripped 3 bases from V and 0 bases from J, with 5 bases between. The CDR3 covers 13 residues. The CDR3 DNA sequence: TGTGCCAGCAGCTTTGGCCTGAACACTGAAGCTTTCTTT. This encodes CASSFGLNTEAFF.

A word on this clone: In the same sample, other DNA sequences code for this CDR3. Written as DNA, the CDR3 is TGTGCCAGCAGCGTAGAGGCGGGGGGGCGAACCGGGGAGCTGTTTTTT. This codes for CASSVEAGGRTGELFF. The rearrangement joins TRBV9 to TRBJ2-2, with 9 bases fitting TRBD2. Germline-derived CDR1 and CDR2 are SGDLS and YYNGEE. The junction had 5 bases not matched to a gene; V was cut back by 0 bases and J by 5 bases. The length of the CDR3 is 16 residues.

The chain uses TRBV13 and TRBJ2-1; no definite D call. Germline V gives CDR1 PRHDT, CDR2 FYEKMQ (reference sequence). V was shortened by 6 bases and J by 4 bases, with 4 bases between the two germline ends. The CDR3 totals 11 residues. CDR3 in DNA: TGTGCCAGCAGGGCATACAATGAGCAGTTCTTC. As protein: CASRAYNEQFF.

J is TRBJ2-3 and V is TRBV29-1, with D possibly being TRBD2 (7 bases). This CDR3 spans 13 amino acids. Trimming removed 3 bases at V and 3 bases at J, with 10 bases between. Germline CDR1 and CDR2: SQVTM and ANQGSEA. DNA of the CDR3: TGCAGCGTTGATAAGGGGGGGACAGATACGCAGTATTTT. Translated, it gives CSVDKGGTDTQYF.

This chain links TRBV18 with TRBJ2-5; D is perhaps TRBD2 (5 bases). Germline CDR1 reads KGHSH; CDR2 reads LQKENI. Between the trimmed V and J ends, which lost 6 bases and 5 bases, there was a span of 16 bases. The CDR3 runs 14 residues. The CDR3 sequence is CASSPGNLRETQYF. CDR3 in DNA: TGTGCCAGCTCTCCCGGGAACCTCCGGGAGACCCAGTACTTC.

V is TRBV4-1 and J is TRBJ2-7, with D possibly being TRBD2 (6 bases). CDR1 is MGHRA, CDR2 YSYEKL, per germline. This CDR3 spans 17 amino acids. Trimming removed 0 bases at V and 6 bases at J, with 21 bases between. The CDR3 DNA follows: TGCGCCAGCAGCCAAGAGCTCTTTGGGACTCCCAGGACCGAGCAGTACTTC. It translates to CASSQELFGTPRTEQYF.

The chain has TRBV4-1 and TRBJ2-1; 9 bases are a match to TRBD2. The CDR3 has 19 residues. The germline V gene has CDR1 MGHRA and CDR2 YSYEKL. The V segment lost 1 base and the J segment 7 bases; nucleotides outside the gene matches: 17. The CDR3 region has the DNA TGCGCCAGCAGCCAAGGATTCCCCCCGACTAGCGGATACTTTAATGAGCAGTTCTTC. It specifies CASSQGFPPTSGYFNEQFF.

In its sample, this clone was seen once. The chain links TRBV7-2 to TRBJ2-2; D is undetermined. This CDR3 is 15 amino acids long. V lost 6 bases and J lost 5, with 16 bases in between. Germline lookup yields CDR1 SGHTA and CDR2 FQGNSA. As DNA, the CDR3 is TGTGCCAGCAGTCCTCGGGTAGAGTATACCGGGGAGCTGTTTTTT. Its protein product is CASSPRVEYTGELFF.

V is TRBV7-2 and J is TRBJ2-1, with 11 bases aligning to TRBD2. Looked up from germline, CDR1 is SGHTA and CDR2 is FQGNSA. V shed 5 bases, J shed 2 bases, and the junction held 5 bases outside the gene matches. This CDR3 comprises 16 residues. In DNA form, the CDR3 reads TGTGCCAGCAGCCCACTAGCGGGGGAGGCCTACAATGAGCAGTTCTTC. Translation: CASSPLAGEAYNEQFF.

This chain connects TRBV30 to TRBJ1-2, with 10 bases identical to TRBD1. This CDR3 has 13 residues. V trimming: 5 bases; J trimming: 6 bases; junction bases outside the gene matches: 6. Germline values: CDR1 GTSNPN, CDR2 SVGIG (reference sequence). This chain's CDR3 is CAWAPTGGHGYTF. The CDR3 nucleotides read TGTGCCTGGGCCCCGACAGGGGGCCATGGCTACACCTTC.

The V and J genes are TRBV28 and TRBJ1-5; 7 nucleotides match TRBD1. Losses at the gene ends were 3 bases for V and 1 base for J; bases not matched to a gene: 3. The CDR3 has 15 amino acids. The germline V gene encodes CDR1 MDHEN and CDR2 SYDVKM. The CDR3 DNA sequence: TGTGCCAGCAGTTTGAGGGGACAGAGCAATCAGCCCCAGCATTTT. This sequence encodes CASSLRGQSNQPQHF.

The chain links TRBV6-5 to TRBJ2-1; D possibly corresponds to TRBD2 (5 bases). The ends were cut back, 7 bases at V and 0 bases at J, with 10 bases in the middle. The CDR3 totals 14 residues. Germline CDR1 MNHEY, CDR2 SVGAGI. The CDR3: CASIAGHSYNEQFF. The CDR3 DNA reads TGTGCCAGCATCGCGGGCCACTCCTACAATGAGCAGTTCTTC.

This clone was observed once. The V gene is TRBV5-1, the J gene TRBJ2-5; D is perhaps TRBD2 (6 bases). Germline V lookup: CDR1 SGHRS, CDR2 YFSETQ. The V end lost 1 base, the J end lost 2 bases, and 12 bases lay between the germline ends. This CDR3 spans 15 amino acids. Written as DNA, the CDR3 is TGCGCCAGCAGCTTGCAAGGTAGCGGACAAGAGACCCAGTACTTC. Residues: CASSLQGSGQETQYF.

V usage is TRBV19 and J usage is TRBJ2-3; the match to TRBD2 covers 10 bases. From germline, CDR1 is LNHDA and CDR2 SQIVND (reference sequence). The CDR3 covers 17 residues. Germline trimming cut 6 bases from V and 0 bases from J; bases unmatched to any gene: 9. Written as DNA, the CDR3 is TGTGCCAGTAGCGTCGGGCAACTAGCGGGGAGCACAGATACGCAGTATTTT. Its protein product is CASSVGQLAGSTDTQYF.

V usage is TRBV12-3 or TRBV12-4 and J usage is TRBJ1-5; possibly TRBD1 for D (5 bases). This CDR3 comprises 13 residues. With 6 bases removed from V and 7 bases from J, the gap between germline ends came to 13 bases. CDR3 protein: CASSPGIRQPQHF. The CDR3 DNA follows: TGTGCCAGCAGCCCAGGGATTCGGCAGCCCCAGCATTTT.

The rearrangement joins TRBV7-2 to TRBJ2-1, with TRBD1 as a possible D gene (6 bases). Germline CDR1 is SGHTA and CDR2 is FQGNSA. This CDR3 has 15 amino acids. V was clipped by 2 bases and J by 9 bases, with 17 bases between them. CDR3 sequence: CASSLYGQILSEQFF. Written as DNA, the CDR3 is TGTGCCAGCAGCTTATACGGACAGATCCTGAGTGAGCAGTTCTTC. Drawing the rest from reference TRBV7-2 and TRBJ2-1, the complete variable domain is GAGVSQSPSNKVTEKGKDVELRCDPISGHTALYWYRQSLGQGLEFLIYFQGNSAPDKSGLPSDRFSAERTGGSVSTLTIQRTQQEDSAVYLCASSLYGQILSEQFFGPGTRLTVL.

V and J are TRBV6-1 and TRBJ1-2; 7 bases fit TRBD1. Germline CDR1 reads MNHNS; CDR2 reads SASEGT. The V segment lost 3 bases and the J segment 8 bases; nucleotides outside the gene matches: 18. The CDR3 has 17 residues. In nucleotides, the CDR3 is TGTGCCAGCAGTGACCAACCGCCTCTGACAGGGACGGCCGGCTACACCTTC. Translating gives CASSDQPPLTGTAGYTF.

The chain recombines TRBV6-5 with TRBJ1-4; 9 bases are shared with TRBD1. This CDR3 contains 15 residues. J was trimmed by 7 bases and V by 1 base; bases with no gene match: 4. CDR1 is MNHEY, CDR2 SVGAGI, per germline. The CDR3 DNA reads TGTGCCAGCAGTTACTTCGGACAGGGGATTGAAAAACTGTTTTTT. This codes for CASSYFGQGIEKLFF.

The chain couples TRBV10-3 to TRBJ2-5; 10 bases match TRBD1. Trimming cost V 7 bases and J 2 bases; bases outside gene matches: 7. Germline CDR1 reads ENHRY; CDR2 reads SYGVKD. The CDR3 contains 15 residues. For the CDR3, the DNA is TGTGCCATCACCAACGGACAGGGGGGTCAAGAGACCCAGTACTTC. As protein: CAITNGQGGQETQYF.

The chain is built from TRBV5-1 and TRBJ1-6; TRBD1 aligns across 7 bases. V was pared by 4 bases and J by 8 bases, with 12 bases of the junction left unmatched. In germline, CDR1 is SGHRS, CDR2 YFSETQ. The CDR3 length is 16 residues. CDR3: CASSLTPGGQDSPLHF. CDR3 nucleotides: TGCGCCAGCAGCCTAACACCAGGGGGTCAGGATTCACCCCTCCACTTT.

The chain combines TRBV12-3 or TRBV12-4 with TRBJ1-6, with 8 bases matching TRBD1. With V trimmed by 8 bases and J by 7 bases, 4 bases remained unmatched. The length of the CDR3 is 13 residues. The CDR3 DNA reads TGTGCCAGCTCCGGACAGGGAAATTCACCCCTCCACTTT. This encodes CASSGQGNSPLHF.

This clone was found a few times. The chain carries TRBV5-1 and TRBJ2-3; D might be TRBD2 (6 bases). Germline V gene sequence: CDR1 SGHRS, CDR2 YFSETQ. This CDR3 is built from 13 residues. V gave up 4 bases and J gave up 1 base, with 7 bases separating them. The CDR3 sequence: CASSPGGTDTQYF. The CDR3 DNA reads as TGCGCCAGCAGCCCGGGGGGCACAGATACGCAGTATTTT.

The chain uses TRBV19 and TRBJ2-1; 10 nucleotides agree with TRBD2. The V gene end was trimmed by 7 bases and the J gene end by 7 bases; junction bases not matched to a gene: 7. Per germline, CDR1 LNHDA and CDR2 SQIVND (reference sequence). CDR3 size: 14 residues. CDR3 protein: CASTSGRVVNEQFF. CDR3 sequence (DNA): TGTGCCAGTACTAGCGGGAGAGTTGTGAATGAGCAGTTCTTC.

The chain employs TRBV6-6 and TRBJ2-7, with 10 bases identical to TRBD1. Germline lookup yields CDR1 MNHNY and CDR2 SVGAGI (reference sequence). The CDR3 sequence is 14 residues long. CDR3 region: CATIPGQGSYEQYF. DNA of the CDR3: TGTGCGACTATTCCGGGACAGGGGTCCTACGAGCAGTACTTC.